These T cell receptor beta chains were read from a single sample in a study of blood T cell repertoires in COVID-19. Clones were read by immunoSEQ multiplex PCR, and TCRdb kept only the in-frame ones, dropping some. The data show approximately 250,000 clones, 84% seen once. The sequenced sample was peripheral blood. The receptors come from a man aged 50 to 59 with acute or convalescent COVID-19. The CDR3 runs from the conserved cysteine through the conserved F or W. The D gene is left open where the match is weak. Not all rows give a size; the values are once, few, many and, for expanded clones, a class.

V	D	J	size	CDR3	DNA
TRBV19	NA	TRBJ2-2	NA	CASRSGGESGELFF	TGTGCCAGTAGATCCGGGGGTGAATCCGGGGAGCTGTTTTTT
TRBV7-9	NA	TRBJ1-2	NA	CASSLQAGTYGYTF	TGTGCCAGCAGCCTACAAGCAGGTACCTATGGCTACACCTTC
TRBV28	NA	TRBJ1-5	NA	CASESLHNQPQHF	TGTGCCAGTGAATCACTGCACAATCAGCCCCAGCATTTT
TRBV5-1	TRBD1	TRBJ2-6	NA	CASSPQGSGANVLTF	TGCGCCAGCAGCCCACAGGGGAGTGGGGCCAACGTCCTGACTTTC
TRBV27	NA	TRBJ2-7	NA	CASSLSLAPYEQYF	TGTGCCAGCAGTTTATCGCTAGCTCCCTACGAGCAGTACTTC
TRBV19	NA	TRBJ1-6	NA	CASSPQGSSPLHF	TGTGCCAGTAGTCCGCAGGGAAGTTCACCCCTCCACTTT
TRBV11-3	TRBD2	TRBJ2-1	NA	CASSPTSGMYNEQFF	TGTGCCAGCAGCCCGACTAGCGGGATGTACAATGAGCAGTTCTTC
TRBV11-2	NA	TRBJ1-6	NA	CASSTTKQGKGYNSPLHF	TGTGCCAGCAGCACAACTAAACAGGGAAAGGGCTATAATTCACCCCTCCACTTT
TRBV28	TRBD2	TRBJ2-7	NA	CASSVPRGRAYEQYF	TGTGCCAGCAGTGTCCCTCGCGGGAGGGCCTACGAGCAGTACTTC
TRBV10-3	TRBD1	TRBJ2-1	NA	CAISPGQGPVGQFF	TGTGCCATCAGTCCGGGACAGGGCCCCGTAGGGCAGTTCTTC
TRBV6-7	NA	TRBJ1-2	NA	CASGLRIANYGYTF	TGTGCCAGCGGGCTCAGGATAGCTAACTATGGCTACACCTTC
TRBV5-6	NA	TRBJ2-7	NA	CASSFGDEQYF	TGTGCCAGCAGCTTCGGAGACGAGCAGTACTTC
TRBV12-5	TRBD1	TRBJ2-7	NA	CASGLSGTGGREQYF	TGTGCTAGTGGTTTATCTGGGACAGGGGGCCGCGAGCAGTACTTC
TRBV10-3	TRBD1	TRBJ1-1	NA	CAISPSGQGGSTEAFF	TGTGCCATCAGCCCCTCTGGACAGGGGGGGAGCACTGAAGCTTTCTTT
TRBV9	TRBD2	TRBJ2-1	NA	CASSVTSALSYNEQFF	TGTGCCAGCAGCGTTACTAGCGCGCTCTCCTACAATGAGCAGTTCTTC
TRBV7-9	TRBD2	TRBJ2-7	NA	CASSLGLAGSTSREQYF	TGTGCCAGCAGCTTGGGACTAGCGGGATCGACGTCTCGGGAGCAGTACTTC
TRBV10-3	NA	TRBJ1-3	NA	CAISQDSSRNTIYF	TGTGCCATCAGTCAGGACAGTAGCAGAAACACCATATATTTT
TRBV5-1	NA	TRBJ2-1	NA	CASSLFPTANYNEQFF	TGCGCCAGCAGCTTGTTCCCAACAGCCAACTACAATGAGCAGTTCTTC
TRBV15	TRBD1	TRBJ1-2	NA	CATSRDRDRASYGYTF	TGTGCCACCAGCAGAGATAGGGACAGGGCGTCCTATGGCTACACCTTC
TRBV7-2	TRBD1	TRBJ1-2	NA	CASSSPWGQSGGYTF	TGTGCCAGCAGCTCGCCCTGGGGACAGTCAGGCGGCTACACCTTC
TRBV5-5	TRBD1	TRBJ1-6	NA	CASSSSTGFDGSPLHF	TGTGCCAGCAGCTCCTCGACAGGGTTTGATGGTTCACCCCTCCACTTT
TRBV28	NA	TRBJ2-1	NA	CATAELSRGYEQFF	TGTGCCACCGCCGAGTTGTCGCGAGGTTATGAGCAGTTCTTC
TRBV10-3	NA	TRBJ2-2	NA	CAISPQSGVTGELFF	TGTGCCATCAGCCCCCAATCCGGGGTGACCGGGGAGCTGTTTTTT
TRBV21-1	NA	TRBJ2-2	few	CAMGRRVDTGELFF	TGTGCCATGGGGAGGAGGGTCGACACCGGGGAGCTGTTTTTT
TRBV5-1	NA	TRBJ1-6	NA	CASSLGQGRNSPLHF	TGCGCCAGCAGCTTGGGGCAGGGAAGGAATTCACCCCTCCACTTT
TRBV11-3	TRBD1	TRBJ1-1	NA	CASSSGTGLNTEAFF	TGTGCCAGCAGCTCAGGGACAGGGCTCAACACTGAAGCTTTCTTT
TRBV6-5	NA	TRBJ2-7	NA	CASSYSQGGYEQYF	TGTGCCAGCAGTTACTCCCAGGGGGGATACGAGCAGTACTTC
TRBV5-1	TRBD2	TRBJ2-1	NA	CASSLLGLAGSNEQFF	TGCGCCAGCAGCTTATTAGGACTAGCGGGGAGTAATGAGCAGTTCTTC
TRBV19	NA	TRBJ2-3	NA	CASSTQTGHWTDTQYF	TGTGCCAGTAGTACCCAAACTGGACATTGGACAGATACGCAGTATTTT
TRBV28	TRBD1	TRBJ1-2	NA	CASSSTGGGGGYTF	TGTGCCAGCAGTTCCACAGGGGGCGGAGGTGGCTACACCTTC
TRBV13	TRBD2	TRBJ2-5	NA	CASSLRLAGEETQYF	TGTGCCAGCAGCTTACGGCTAGCGGGAGAAGAGACCCAGTACTTC
TRBV5-6	TRBD1	TRBJ2-7	NA	CASSSGTGREQYF	TGTGCCAGCAGCTCCGGGACAGGGCGCGAGCAGTACTTC
TRBV7-8	TRBD2	TRBJ2-1	NA	CASSLVTSGSMYEQFF	TGTGCCAGCAGCTTAGTTACTAGCGGGAGTATGTATGAGCAGTTCTTC
TRBV6-5	TRBD1	TRBJ1-1	NA	CASSWDRGNTEAFF	TGTGCCAGCAGTTGGGACAGGGGGAACACTGAAGCTTTCTTT
TRBV4-2	NA	TRBJ1-1	NA	CASSPSGGGEAFF	TGTGCCAGCAGCCCCTCGGGCGGGGGTGAAGCTTTCTTT
TRBV11-3	TRBD1	TRBJ2-6	NA	CASSTRTGGSGANVLTF	TGTGCCAGCAGCACCCGGACAGGGGGCTCTGGGGCCAACGTCCTGACTTTC
TRBV9	TRBD1	TRBJ2-7	NA	CASSVAGTVPSYEQYF	TGTGCCAGCAGCGTAGCCGGGACAGTCCCCTCCTACGAGCAGTACTTC
TRBV2	TRBD1	TRBJ2-7	NA	CASSLDRGAYEQYF	TGTGCCAGCAGTCTAGACAGGGGAGCCTACGAGCAGTACTTC
TRBV5-6	NA	TRBJ2-7	few	CASSTRQVDYEQYF	TGTGCCAGCAGCACGAGACAGGTGGATTACGAGCAGTACTTC
TRBV30	NA	TRBJ1-4	NA	CAWSPLGDNEKLFF	TGTGCCTGGAGCCCTCTAGGGGATAATGAAAAACTGTTTTTT
TRBV5-6	NA	TRBJ2-7	NA	CASSLGGSRNEQYF	TGTGCCAGCAGCCTCGGGGGAAGTCGGAACGAGCAGTACTTC
TRBV7-8	TRBD2	TRBJ2-4	NA	CASSPRTSGRGPTKNIQYF	TGTGCCAGCAGCCCACGGACTAGCGGGAGGGGGCCCACCAAAAACATTCAGTACTTC
TRBV28	TRBD1	TRBJ2-7	NA	CASSQQGAYEQYF	TGTGCCAGCAGTCAACAGGGGGCCTACGAGCAGTACTTC
TRBV7-3	NA	TRBJ1-1	NA	CASSPGTRHTEAFF	TGTGCCAGCAGCCCCGGGACAAGACACACTGAAGCTTTCTTT
TRBV18	TRBD1	TRBJ2-4	NA	CASSLRTGEKFAKNIQYF	TGTGCCAGCTCACTACGGACAGGGGAAAAATTCGCCAAGAACATTCAGTACTTC
TRBV19	TRBD1	TRBJ1-5	NA	CASSKGDSQPQHF	TGTGCCAGTAGTAAAGGGGACAGTCAGCCCCAGCATTTT
TRBV6-5	NA	TRBJ2-7	NA	CASTPPGIRGEQYF	TGTGCCAGCACCCCTCCGGGAATTCGGGGCGAGCAGTACTTC
TRBV2	NA	TRBJ1-5	few	CASKRGEGEGQPQHF	TGTGCCAGCAAACGAGGGGAGGGGGAAGGTCAGCCCCAGCATTTT
TRBV6-5	NA	TRBJ2-7	NA	CASTARGYEQYF	TGTGCCAGCACTGCAAGGGGGTACGAGCAGTACTTC
TRBV5-6	TRBD1	TRBJ2-2	NA	CASSPGQETGELFF	TGTGCCAGCAGCCCGGGACAGGAGACCGGGGAGCTGTTTTTT
TRBV6-6	NA	TRBJ1-1	once	CASTQGRYGTEAFF	TGTGCCAGCACCCAAGGGAGATATGGCACTGAAGCTTTCTTT
TRBV4-2	NA	TRBJ2-2	NA	CASSQATGTSTGELFF	TGTGCCAGCAGCCAGGCTACCGGGACATCCACCGGGGAGCTGTTTTTT
TRBV3-1/TRBV3-2	NA	TRBJ2-2	NA	CASSQVFSEPNTGELFF	TGTGCCAGCAGCCAAGTGTTCTCGGAGCCGAACACCGGGGAGCTGTTTTTT
TRBV11-2	TRBD1	TRBJ1-5	NA	CASSLGDRINQPQHF	TGTGCCAGCAGCTTAGGGGACAGGATTAATCAGCCCCAGCATTTT
TRBV7-9	TRBD2	TRBJ2-1	once	CASSLGWGGRSSYNEQFF	TGTGCCAGCAGCTTAGGGTGGGGCGGGAGGAGCTCCTACAATGAGCAGTTCTTC
TRBV19	TRBD2	TRBJ2-1	NA	CASTRGGNEQFF	TGTGCCAGTACGCGGGGGGGCAATGAGCAGTTCTTC
TRBV10-1	TRBD2	TRBJ2-1	NA	CASSEWDYHGGNEQFF	TGCGCCAGCAGTGAGTGGGACTACCACGGGGGGAATGAGCAGTTCTTC
TRBV6-6	NA	TRBJ1-1	once	CASTVSDRGAFF	TGTGCCAGCACCGTTTCCGATCGAGGAGCTTTCTTT
TRBV5-6	TRBD1	TRBJ1-6	NA	CASSPGTAYNSPLHF	TGTGCCAGCAGCCCCGGGACAGCTTATAATTCACCCCTCCACTTT